One and the same sample provided the 5 T cell receptor beta chains below, sequenced in a study of T cell changes during pregnancy in multiple sclerosis. Clones were sequenced by immunoSEQ multiplex PCR, and TCRdb holds only the in-frame ones, with some missing. The table includes about 69,000 clones, 90% to 95% detected once. Sequencing used CD4+ T cells from peripheral blood mononuclear cells, obtained in the third trimester of pregnancy. These receptors originate from a female donor in good health, enrolled as a control in a pregnancy study.

This chain connects TRBV18 to TRBJ2-5, with 11 bases matching TRBD2. The junction had 5 bases not matched to a gene; V was cut back by 6 bases and J by 2 bases. The CDR3 length is 15 residues. Per germline, CDR1 KGHSH and CDR2 LQKENI. The CDR3 DNA reads TGTGCCAGCTCTCGATCTAGCGGGGGGCAAGAGACCCAGTACTTC. Amino acid sequence: CASSRSSGGQETQYF. The entire variable domain, with the rest obtained from reference TRBV18 and TRBJ2-5, is as follows: NAGVMQNPRHLVRRRGQEARLRCSPMKGHSHVYWYRQLPEEGLKFMVYLQKENIIDESGMPKERFSAEFPKEGPSILRIQQVVRGDSAAYFCASSRSSGGQETQYFGPGTRLLVL.

This chain uses TRBV6-1 with TRBJ2-3; D is possibly TRBD2 (6 bases). Trimming pared 10 bases from V and 0 bases from J, leaving 14 bases between. The germline V gene encodes CDR1 MNHNS and CDR2 SASEGT. CDR3 length: 14 residues. CDR3 bases: TGTGCCACCCTCGGGGACTCTAGCACAGATACGCAGTATTTT. Amino acid sequence: CATLGDSSTDTQYF.

V gene TRBV30 combines with J gene TRBJ1-1; D is perhaps TRBD1 (5 bases). This CDR3 region has 16 residues. Trimming removed 0 bases from V and 1 base from J, with 15 bases in between. Germline lookup yields CDR1 GTSNPN and CDR2 SVGIG (reference sequence). DNA of the CDR3: TGTGCCTGGAGTGTATGGCGCCAGGGCCCGAACACTGAAGCTTTCTTT. Translated: CAWSVWRQGPNTEAFF.

This chain uses TRBV7-2 with TRBJ2-3; 10 bases map to TRBD1. The CDR3 sequence is 15 residues long. With V trimmed by 4 bases and J by 4 bases, 5 bases remained unmatched. Germline loops: CDR1 SGHTA, CDR2 FQGNSA. CDR3 in amino acids: CASSSLGQGADTQYF. Written as DNA, the CDR3 is TGTGCCAGCAGCTCCCTAGGACAGGGGGCAGATACGCAGTATTTT. The variable domain in full, with the rest retrieved from reference TRBV7-2 and TRBJ2-3, is GAGVSQSPSNKVTEKGKDVELRCDPISGHTALYWYRQSLGQGLEFLIYFQGNSAPDKSGLPSDRFSAERTGGSVSTLTIQRTQQEDSAVYLCASSSLGQGADTQYFGPGTRLTVL.

The chain uses TRBV4-2 and TRBJ2-5, with a weak D call TRBD2 (5 bases). The V and J ends lost 3 bases and 2 bases respectively, with 10 bases between them. CDR1 LGHNA and CDR2 YNFKEQ come from the germline V gene. The CDR3 has 14 amino acids. CDR3 protein: CASSQRGLQETQYF. The CDR3 nucleotides read TGTGCCAGCAGCCAGCGCGGACTGCAAGAGACCCAGTACTTC.